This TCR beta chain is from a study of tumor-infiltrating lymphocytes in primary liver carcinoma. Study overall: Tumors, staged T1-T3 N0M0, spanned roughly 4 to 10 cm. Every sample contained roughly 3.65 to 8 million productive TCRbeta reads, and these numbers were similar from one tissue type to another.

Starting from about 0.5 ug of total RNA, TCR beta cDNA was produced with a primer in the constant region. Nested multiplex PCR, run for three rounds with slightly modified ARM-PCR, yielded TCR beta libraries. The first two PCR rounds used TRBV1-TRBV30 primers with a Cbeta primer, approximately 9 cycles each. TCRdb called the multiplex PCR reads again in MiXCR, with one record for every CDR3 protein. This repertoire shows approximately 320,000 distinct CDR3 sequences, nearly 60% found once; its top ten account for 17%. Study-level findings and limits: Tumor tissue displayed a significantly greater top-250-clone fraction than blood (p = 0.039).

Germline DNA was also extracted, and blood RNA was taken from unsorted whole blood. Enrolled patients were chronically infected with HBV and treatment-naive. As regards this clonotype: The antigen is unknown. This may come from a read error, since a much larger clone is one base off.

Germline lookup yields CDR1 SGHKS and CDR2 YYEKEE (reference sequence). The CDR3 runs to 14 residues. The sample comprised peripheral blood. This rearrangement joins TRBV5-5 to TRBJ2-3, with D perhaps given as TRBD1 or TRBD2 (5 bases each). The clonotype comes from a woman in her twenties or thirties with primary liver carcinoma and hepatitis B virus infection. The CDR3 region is CAGSRGPDTDTQYF. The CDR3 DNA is TGTGCCGGCAGCCGGGGACCAGACACAGATACGCAGTATTTT.